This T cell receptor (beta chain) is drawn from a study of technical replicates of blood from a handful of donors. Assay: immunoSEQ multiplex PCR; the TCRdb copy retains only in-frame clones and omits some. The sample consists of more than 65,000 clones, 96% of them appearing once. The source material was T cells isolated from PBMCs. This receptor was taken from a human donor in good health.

The CDR3 loop reads CAWSVQKFWTGKAAFF. The CDR3 DNA reads TGTGCCTGGAGTGTACAAAAATTCTGGACAGGGAAGGCGGCTTTCTTT. The chain couples TRBV30 to TRBJ1-1, with 8 bases that match TRBD1. The V and J ends lost 0 bases and 11 bases, in that order; junction bases with no gene match: 17. Germline-derived CDR1 and CDR2 are GTSNPN and SVGIG (reference sequence). The CDR3 spans 16 residues. The variable domain in full, completed from reference TRBV30 and TRBJ1-1, reads SQTIHQWPATLVQPVGSPLSLECTVEGTSNPNLYWYRQAAGRGLQLLFYSVGIGQISSEVPQNLSASRPQDRQFILSSKKLLLSDSGFYLCAWSVQKFWTGKAAFFGQGTRLTVV.